These 27 T cell receptor beta chains came from one sample sequenced in a study of shared clonotypes between healthy human individuals. Profiled with immunoSEQ multiplex PCR; TCRdb holds only in-frame clones, not every one. Of more than 850,000 clones in the sample, about 84% were seen once. Sequenced input: memory CD4+ T cells from PBMCs. The subset is: CD45RA-negative fraction. These receptors came from a man aged 18 to 29 in good health. Some clones in this sample may be carry-over from other donors' samples.

The chain combines TRBV5-5 with TRBJ1-3, with unresolved D. The CDR3 is made up of 14 amino acids. The germline V gene has CDR1 SGHKS and CDR2 YYEKEE (reference sequence). V gave up 7 bases and J gave up 0 bases, with 11 bases separating them. CDR3 residues: CASGDGSSGNTIYF. The CDR3 DNA reads TGTGCCAGCGGCGACGGGAGCTCTGGAAACACCATATATTTT.

The rearrangement uses TRBV5-1 and TRBJ1-3; D unclear. Trimming pared 5 bases from V and 4 bases from J, leaving 13 bases between. CDR1 and CDR2 from the germline V gene are SGHRS and YFSETQ. The CDR3 runs to 14 residues. In DNA, the CDR3 is TGCGCCAGCAGGATGTGGGCGTCGGGAAACACCATATATTTT. This gives the protein CASRMWASGNTIYF.

V is TRBV18 and J is TRBJ2-1; D uncertain. The V end was cut by 2 bases, the J end by 3 bases, with 8 bases between. The length of the CDR3 is 14 residues. Per germline, CDR1 KGHSH and CDR2 LQKENI. The CDR3 region has the DNA TGTGCCAGCTCACCAGTCGGGTTCTACAATGAGCAGTTCTTC. It is translated as CASSPVGFYNEQFF.

Turning to this clone: The sample has other DNA sequences that encode this CDR3 too. The J gene is TRBJ2-1, the V gene TRBV2; 7 bases line up with TRBD2. Per the germline V gene, CDR1 is SNHLY and CDR2 is FYNNEI. The CDR3 length is 14 residues. The trim removed 4 bases at V and 4 bases at J, leaving 4 bases unmatched. The CDR3 sequence is CASSGSGNYNEQFF. DNA of the CDR3: TGTGCCAGCAGTGGAAGCGGGAATTACAATGAGCAGTTCTTC.

Here the CDR3 reads CASSSLGASGSNEQFF. CDR3 DNA: TGTGCCAGCTCATCGCTGGGGGCTAGCGGAAGCAATGAGCAGTTCTTC. This chain joins TRBV18 and TRBJ2-1, with D tentatively TRBD2 (7 bases). The CDR3 is 16 amino acids. Trimming took off 5 bases at V and 6 bases at J, with 20 bases between the two ends. Germline CDR1 is KGHSH and CDR2 is LQKENI.

Note on this clone: Relative to the germline gene, one junction end is altered; a read error may explain this. This chain uses TRBV4-2 with TRBJ2-1; unclear D gene. Germline loops: CDR1 LGHNA, CDR2 YNFKEQ. CDR3 length: 13 amino acids. CDR3 sequence (DNA): TGTGCCAGCAGCCAAGGTGTAGGAGCTGAGGAGTTCTTC. It yields the protein CASSQGVGAEEFF.

The CDR3 region has the DNA TGTGCCAGCAGCTTAGCGTCTAGCGGGAGGGCCGTCTACGAGCAGTACTTC. Amino acids: CASSLASSGRAVYEQYF. This sequence joins TRBV7-2 and TRBJ2-7; 12 bases line up with TRBD2. Germline assignment: CDR1 SGHTA and CDR2 FQGNSA. The junction had 6 bases not matched to a gene; V was cut back by 0 bases and J by 3 bases. This CDR3 comprises 17 residues.

This clone occurred many times. Other DNA sequences in the same sample also yield this CDR3. V and J are TRBV28 and TRBJ2-5; D not certain. This CDR3 has 11 residues. From germline, CDR1 is MDHEN and CDR2 SYDVKM. V shed 3 bases and J shed 7 bases, with 6 bases lying between them. DNA of the CDR3: TGTGCCAGCAGTTTTGAAGGGACCCAGTACTTC. This translates into CASSFEGTQYF.

The gene calls are TRBV5-1 and TRBJ2-6; no clear D gene. Trimming took off 3 bases at V and 2 bases at J, with 21 bases between the two ends. CDR3 length equals 19 residues. Germline V gene lookup returns CDR1 SGHRS and CDR2 YFSETQ. CDR3 amino acids: CASSSPGSGTLPGANVLTF. CDR3 bases: TGCGCCAGCAGCTCCCCCGGATCGGGCACCCTTCCTGGGGCCAACGTCCTGACTTTC.

In the case of this clone: This CDR3 is also generated by other DNA sequences in the sample. This chain links TRBV19 with TRBJ1-5, with 7 bases aligning to TRBD1. The germline gives CDR1 LNHDA, CDR2 SQIVND (reference sequence). With 6 bases clipped from V and 4 bases from J, the junction kept 6 bases outside the gene matches. The CDR3 loop spans 14 amino acids. CDR3 residues: CASSPGQPNQPQHF. In nucleotides, the CDR3 is TGTGCCAGTAGCCCGGGACAGCCGAATCAGCCCCAGCATTTT. The complete variable domain, with remaining parts taken from reference TRBV19 and TRBJ1-5, reads DGGITQSPKYLFRKEGQNVTLSCEQNLNHDAMYWYRQDPGQGLRLIYYSQIVNDFQKGDIAEGYSVSREKKESFPLTVTSAQKNPTAFYLCASSPGQPNQPQHFGDGTRLSIL.

The chain carries TRBV21-1 and TRBJ1-2; the D segment call TRBD1 is taken from the table without a DNA check. TRBV21-1 corresponds to a pseudogene. CDR3 length: 17 residues. The CDR3 sequence is CASSKGDSVIFNYGYTF. The CDR3, as DNA: TGTGCCAGCAGCAAAGGGGACAGCGTTATCTTCAACTATGGCTACACCTTC.

Details on this clone: Other DNA sequences in the sample encode the same CDR3. The chain couples TRBV20-1 to TRBJ1-1, with D hard to call. Germline V lookup: CDR1 DFQATT, CDR2 SNEGSKA (reference sequence). Trimming stripped 5 bases from V and 0 bases from J, with 1 base between. The CDR3 has 10 residues. The CDR3 nucleotides read TGCAGTGCTTTGAACACTGAAGCTTTCTTT. Translating gives CSALNTEAFF.

The rearrangement uses TRBV5-1 and TRBJ2-6; D uncertain. Germline V gene sequence: CDR1 SGHRS, CDR2 YFSETQ. Deletions cut 2 bases from V and 0 bases from J, with 15 bases between. CDR3 size: 18 residues. Here the CDR3 DNA reads TGCGCCAGCAGCTTAAACTCAGCCCCCGACTCTGGGGCCAACGTCCTGACTTTC. This gives the protein CASSLNSAPDSGANVLTF.

The gene calls are TRBV15 and TRBJ1-5; no reliable D call. The germline gives CDR1 LNHNV, CDR2 YYDKDF (reference sequence). The CDR3 length is 13 residues. Trimming cost V 3 bases and J 4 bases, with 7 bases left between them. CDR3 sequence: CATSREKNQPQHF. Here the CDR3 DNA reads TGTGCCACCAGCAGGGAAAAAAATCAGCCCCAGCATTTT.

V usage is TRBV4-1 and J usage is TRBJ2-1, with 7 bases aligning to TRBD2. V gave up 0 bases and J gave up 4 bases; unmatched junction bases: 6. The germline V gene has CDR1 MGHRA and CDR2 YSYEKL. The CDR3 spans 16 residues. The chain's CDR3 is CASSQDWLAAYNEQFF. The CDR3 DNA reads TGCGCCAGCAGCCAAGATTGGCTAGCGGCTTACAATGAGCAGTTCTTC.

As concerns this clone: A much larger clone lies a single base off, so this may be a read error. The sample carries other DNA sequences with the same CDR3. This chain's CDR3 is CASSLDSNQPQHF. CDR3 nucleotide sequence: TGTGCCAGCAGTCTGGACAGCAATCAGCCCCAGCATTTT. This chain links TRBV6-5 with TRBJ1-5; D remains unclear. Per the germline V gene, CDR1 is MNHEY and CDR2 is SVGAGI. CDR3 length: 13 amino acids. With 5 bases removed from V and 1 base from J, the gap between germline ends came to 6 bases.

The J gene is TRBJ2-4, the V gene TRBV2; a possible D gene is TRBD1 (6 bases). CDR3 size: 14 residues. The V gene lost 6 bases and the J gene lost 7 bases, with 16 bases spanning the gap. Germline V gene data show CDR1 as SNHLY and CDR2 as FYNNEI. The CDR3 bases are TGTGCCAGCAGCCGGGACACGGTTACTAACATTCAGTACTTC. It is translated as CASSRDTVTNIQYF.

The chain employs TRBV18 and TRBJ2-7, with 7 positions matching TRBD1. The CDR3 totals 15 residues. With V trimmed by 8 bases and J by 0 bases, 10 bases remained unmatched. Germline assignment: CDR1 KGHSH and CDR2 LQKENI. The CDR3 coding sequence is TGTGCCAGCACCCAAGGACAGGAGAGCTCCTACGAGCAGTACTTC. Translation gives CASTQGQESSYEQYF.

The CDR3 bases are TGCGCCAGCAGCCAAGGGGTCGGGCGGAGCTCCTACAATGAGCAGTTCTTC. Its translation: CASSQGVGRSSYNEQFF. The V call is TRBV4-3, the J call TRBJ2-1; D remains unclear. Germline CDR1 and CDR2: LGHNA and YSLEER. The CDR3 is made up of 17 amino acids. V lost 1 base to trimming and J lost 0 bases, with 13 bases between them.

The chain recombines TRBV28 with TRBJ1-3; D is possibly TRBD1 (5 bases). Trimming removed 6 bases at V and 6 bases at J, with 15 bases between. Germline CDR1 reads MDHEN; CDR2 reads SYDVKM. CDR3 length equals 14 residues. The CDR3 nucleotides read TGTGCCAGCAGCCTGGGGGGAGGGTTAAACACCATATATTTT. Its translation is CASSLGGGLNTIYF.

The V and J genes are TRBV5-1 and TRBJ2-5; a possible D gene is TRBD2 (5 bases). Germline CDR1 is SGHRS and CDR2 is YFSETQ. V lost 4 bases, J lost 5 bases, and 9 bases lay in between. The CDR3 contains 12 residues. DNA of the CDR3: TGCGCCAGCAGCCCCCGAGGGGAGACCCAGTACTTC. It specifies CASSPRGETQYF.

The V call is TRBV6-5, the J call TRBJ1-1, with D possibly being TRBD1 (5 bases). The CDR3 contains 13 residues. Trimming took 10 bases from V and 0 from J, leaving 12 bases between them. Germline V gene data show CDR1 as MNHEY and CDR2 as SVGAGI. CDR3: CATGGGVNTEAFF. The DNA of the CDR3 is TGTGCCACCGGTGGGGGAGTGAACACTGAAGCTTTCTTT.

The rearrangement uses TRBV10-3 and TRBJ2-5, with D perhaps being TRBD1 or TRBD2 (5 bases each). The germline gives CDR1 ENHRY, CDR2 SYGVKD. With 10 bases removed from V and 4 bases from J, the gap between germline ends came to 22 bases. The CDR3 extends over 15 amino acids. CDR3 residues: CATHDGGAGGETQYF. The CDR3 DNA reads as TGTGCCACCCATGATGGGGGAGCAGGAGGAGAGACCCAGTACTTC.

The chain is built from TRBV5-4 and TRBJ2-1; 10 bases fit TRBD1. The CDR3 is 16 residues long. Germline CDR1 SGHNT, CDR2 YYREEE (reference sequence). The ends lost 4 bases at V and 4 bases at J; junction bases unmatched: 8. The CDR3 loop is CASSTGQGPKYNEQFF. The CDR3 bases are TGTGCCAGCAGCACGGGACAGGGGCCTAAGTACAATGAGCAGTTCTTC.

About this clone: Other nucleotide sequences in the sample specify the same CDR3. This sequence joins TRBV29-1 and TRBJ1-5, with a tentative D call TRBD1 (5 bases). Trimming removed 6 bases from V and 5 bases from J, with 5 bases in between. Germline CDR1 and CDR2: SQVTM and ANQGSEA. This CDR3 contains 10 residues. In DNA, the CDR3 is TGCAGCGTGGGGGATCAGCCCCAGCATTTT. It yields the protein CSVGDQPQHF.

The gene calls are TRBV4-1 and TRBJ2-3; 11 bases align to TRBD2. Germline assignment: CDR1 MGHRA and CDR2 YSYEKL. V dropped 0 bases and J dropped 3; count of bases not matched to a gene: 8. The CDR3 has 18 residues. The CDR3 DNA reads as TGCGCCAGCAGCCAAGACGGGCTAGCGGGAGGATATACAGATACGCAGTATTTT. Protein product: CASSQDGLAGGYTDTQYF.

The chain couples TRBV19 to TRBJ2-1, with 8 nucleotides matching TRBD1. From germline, CDR1 is LNHDA and CDR2 SQIVND (reference sequence). Trimming cost V 6 bases and J 5 bases; bases outside gene matches: 3. The CDR3 has 13 residues. In nucleotides, the CDR3 is TGTGCCAGTAGCCGGGACAGGAACAATGAGCAGTTCTTC. This gives the protein CASSRDRNNEQFF.